The TCR beta chain described here comes from a study of blood T cell repertoires in COVID-19. Study information: Acute and convalescent COVID-19 specimens originated in the United States, Italy and Spain. Sample material is recorded as cDNA or gDNA derived from T cells, B-cell-depleted T cells, or PBMCs.

As originally analysed: Researchers report that nucleated cell counts were estimated from reference gene primer amplification. Assay used: immunoSEQ multiplex PCR; TCRdb lists only in-frame clones, some missing. The V and J calls and clone size were taken over from that table, and D and trimming were inferred from the DNA. The sample consists of approximately 220,000 clones, 84% of them appearing once. Sequenced material: peripheral blood. This TCR was recovered from a woman between 55 and 75 years old who had recovered from COVID-19.

Here the CDR3 DNA reads TGTGCCAGCAGTAGGGGCGGCGGGGGGGCCTACGAGCAGTACTTC. Amino acid sequence: CASSRGGGGAYEQYF. The gene calls are TRBV6-5 and TRBJ2-7, with 9 nucleotides matching TRBD2. The CDR3 covers 15 residues. V shed 5 bases and J 2 bases; nucleotides not matched to a gene: 7. The germline V gene encodes CDR1 MNHEY and CDR2 SVGAGI.